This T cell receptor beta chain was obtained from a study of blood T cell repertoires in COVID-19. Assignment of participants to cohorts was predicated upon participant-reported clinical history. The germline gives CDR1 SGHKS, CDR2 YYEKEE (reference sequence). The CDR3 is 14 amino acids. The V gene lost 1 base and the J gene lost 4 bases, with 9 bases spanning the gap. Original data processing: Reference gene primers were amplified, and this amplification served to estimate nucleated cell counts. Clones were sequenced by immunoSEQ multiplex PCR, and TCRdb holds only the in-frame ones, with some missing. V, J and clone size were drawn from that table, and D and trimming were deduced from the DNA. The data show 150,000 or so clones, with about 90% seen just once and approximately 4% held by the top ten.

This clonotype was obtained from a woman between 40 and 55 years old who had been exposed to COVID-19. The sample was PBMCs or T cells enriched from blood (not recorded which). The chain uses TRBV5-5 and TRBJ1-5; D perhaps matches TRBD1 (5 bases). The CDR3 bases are TGTGCCAGCAGCTTGAGGAAGGGGAATCAGCCCCAGCATTTT. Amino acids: CASSLRKGNQPQHF.